The 25 T cell receptor beta chains reported below all come from one sample, sequenced in a study of graft-versus-host responses after intestinal transplantation. These receptors are not linked to any known antigen. Libraries were prepared by immunoSEQ multiplex PCR; TCRdb keeps only in-frame clonotypes and omits some of them. This repertoire shows roughly 30,000 clones, about 80% found once; its top ten account for 19%. The source material was unstimulated CD8+ T cells sorted from spleen or lymph node cells, sampled before intestinal transplant. The source is a human donor who received an intestinal transplant.

This clone showed up many times. The V gene is TRBV5-8, the J gene TRBJ2-1; no definite D call. This CDR3 spans 12 amino acids. Per the germline V gene, CDR1 is SGHTS and CDR2 is YDEGEE. Between the trimmed V and J ends, which lost 7 bases and 2 bases, there was a span of 7 bases. The CDR3 nucleotides are TGTGCCAGCCAAGAGCCCTACAATGAGCAGTTCTTC. Its protein is CASQEPYNEQFF.

The V call is TRBV30, the J call TRBJ2-7, with D maybe TRBD1 (6 bases). This CDR3 has 14 residues. V lost 3 bases and J lost 2, with 14 bases in between. Germline V gene lookup returns CDR1 GTSNPN and CDR2 SVGIG (reference sequence). CDR3 in amino acids: CAWSSTGLTYEQYF. The CDR3, as DNA: TGTGCCTGGAGCTCGACAGGCCTGACCTACGAGCAGTACTTC. Filled out from reference TRBV30 and TRBJ2-7, the complete variable domain reads SQTIHQWPATLVQPVGSPLSLECTVEGTSNPNLYWYRQAAGRGLQLLFYSVGIGQISSEVPQNLSASRPQDRQFILSSKKLLLSDSGFYLCAWSSTGLTYEQYFGPGTRLTVT.

This CDR3 is CASSQDEEDRWDYEQYF. The CDR3 DNA sequence: TGCGCCAGCAGCCAAGATGAGGAGGACAGGTGGGATTACGAGCAGTACTTC. The chain employs TRBV4-1 and TRBJ2-7, with 7 bases identical to TRBD1. The CDR3 extends over 17 amino acids. Germline assignment: CDR1 MGHRA and CDR2 YSYEKL. The V gene end was trimmed by 0 bases and the J gene end by 4 bases; junction bases not matched to a gene: 12.

The chain has TRBV6-5 and TRBJ1-5; D ambiguous. The CDR3 is 14 residues long. CDR1 is MNHEY and CDR2 is SVGAGI in the germline V gene. The V end was cut by 6 bases, the J end by 0 bases, with 9 bases between. The CDR3, as DNA: TGTGCCAGCAGCAACAGTAATAGCAATCAGCCCCAGCATTTT. Translating gives CASSNSNSNQPQHF.

The chain combines TRBV7-9 with TRBJ2-7, with 7 positions matching TRBD2. The CDR3 covers 14 residues. Trimming at V came to 4 bases and at J to 2 bases, leaving 5 bases not matched to a gene. The germline V gene encodes CDR1 SEHNR and CDR2 FQNEAQ (reference sequence). The chain's CDR3 is CASSSSGTTYEQYF. The DNA of the CDR3 is TGTGCCAGCAGCTCGAGCGGGACTACCTACGAGCAGTACTTC.

The V and J genes are TRBV14 and TRBJ2-7; 7 bases match TRBD2. J lost 4 bases, V lost 1 base, and 1 base had no gene match. From germline, CDR1 is SGHDN and CDR2 FVKESK. This CDR3 contains 13 residues. CDR3 loop: CASSQAGGYEQYF. The DNA of the CDR3 is TGTGCCAGCAGCCAAGCGGGAGGATACGAGCAGTACTTC.

V is TRBV2 and J is TRBJ1-1; no definite D call. This CDR3 region has 14 residues. The germline V gene has CDR1 SNHLY and CDR2 FYNNEI. Trimming removed 6 bases at V and 1 base at J, with 12 bases between. CDR3 nucleotides: TGTGCCAGCAGAGAACCAGTCGAGAACACTGAAGCTTTCTTT. Its translation: CASREPVENTEAFF.

The chain carries TRBV13 and TRBJ1-3; 7 bases are a match to TRBD1. The CDR3 has 17 amino acids. Germline trimming cut 0 bases from V and 0 bases from J; bases unmatched to any gene: 5. Germline V gives CDR1 PRHDT, CDR2 FYEKMQ (reference sequence). The CDR3 region is CASSLGAGGYSGNTIYF. As DNA, the CDR3 is TGTGCCAGCAGCTTAGGGGCAGGGGGGTACTCTGGAAACACCATATATTTT.

CDR3: CASSLLAGGYNEQFF. DNA for the CDR3: TGTGCCAGCAGCCTCTTAGCGGGAGGTTACAATGAGCAGTTCTTC. The J gene is TRBJ2-1, the V gene TRBV9, with TRBD2 matching 10 bases. The CDR3 covers 15 residues. V lost 4 bases to trimming and J lost 4 bases; unmatched junction nucleotides: 5. The germline gives CDR1 SGDLS, CDR2 YYNGEE.

This clone was seen a few times. The chain combines TRBV25-1 with TRBJ2-5, with 15 bases matching TRBD2. CDR3 size: 15 residues. CDR1 is MGHDK, CDR2 SYGVNS, per germline. Trimming cost V 8 bases and J 0 bases; bases outside gene matches: 1. CDR3 bases: TGTGCCAGCGGGACTAGCGGGAGGTACCAAGAGACCCAGTACTTC. It specifies CASGTSGRYQETQYF. The whole variable domain, filled in from reference TRBV25-1 and TRBJ2-5, reads EADIYQTPRYLVIGTGKKITLECSQTMGHDKMYWYQQDPGMELHLIHYSYGVNSTEKGDLSSESTVSRIRTEHFPLTLESARPSHTSQYLCASGTSGRYQETQYFGPGTRLLVL.

The chain carries TRBV4-1 and TRBJ2-1, with 8 bases that match TRBD2. Trimming took 0 bases from V and 8 from J; bases not matched to a gene: 12. The CDR3 is 17 residues long. Germline V gene lookup returns CDR1 MGHRA and CDR2 YSYEKL. Here the CDR3 DNA reads TGCGCCAGCAGCCAAGAAGCGAGTAGCGGGGTGGCGTATGAGCAGTTCTTC. This translates into CASSQEASSGVAYEQFF.

The V and J genes are TRBV6-5 and TRBJ2-1; 8 nucleotides match TRBD2. The germline gives CDR1 MNHEY, CDR2 SVGAGI. This CDR3 has 15 residues. Trimming removed 5 bases from V and 5 bases from J; junction bases left unmatched: 8. CDR3 bases: TGTGCCAGCAGTCCGAGCGGGAGCTGGAACAATGAGCAGTTCTTC. It yields the protein CASSPSGSWNNEQFF.

The rearrangement joins TRBV15 to TRBJ2-4, with TRBD2 identical over 11 bases. The CDR3 extends over 15 amino acids. Per the germline V gene, CDR1 is LNHNV and CDR2 is YYDKDF (reference sequence). The V and J ends lost 5 bases and 5 bases, in that order; junction bases with no gene match: 5. The CDR3: CATSPLAGVQNIQYF. For the CDR3, the DNA is TGTGCCACCAGCCCACTAGCGGGAGTACAAAACATTCAGTACTTC.

This chain joins TRBV5-6 and TRBJ2-3; D not resolved. Germline lookup yields CDR1 SGHDT and CDR2 YYEEEE. This CDR3 region has 12 residues. The V and J ends lost 0 bases and 6 bases respectively, with 5 bases between them. For the CDR3, the DNA is TGTGCCAGCAGCTTGGGCGCTGATACGCAGTATTTT. Amino acids: CASSLGADTQYF. The variable domain in full, with the rest retrieved from reference TRBV5-6 and TRBJ2-3, is DAGVTQSPTHLIKTRGQQVTLRCSPKSGHDTVSWYQQALGQGPQFIFQYYEEEERQRGNFPDRFSGHQFPNYSSELNVNALLLGDSALYLCASSLGADTQYFGPGTRLTVL.

V usage is TRBV4-2 and J usage is TRBJ2-7; D is possibly TRBD2 (5 bases). The germline V gene encodes CDR1 LGHNA and CDR2 YNFKEQ. Trimming removed 6 bases at V and 3 bases at J, with 15 bases between. This CDR3 has 14 residues. In DNA form, the CDR3 reads TGTGCCAGCAGTCCCGGGAAGGGTGGCTACGAGCAGTACTTC. Protein sequence: CASSPGKGGYEQYF.

With respect to this clone: Its ends do not fully match the called genes, so a read error is possible. The CDR3 DNA reads as TGCGCCAGCCGGGGGAAACGACAGGGGTGTTTC. It codes for CASRGKRQGCF. The rearrangement links TRBV10-1 to TRBJ2-7; 8 bases are a match to TRBD1. CDR1 is WNHNN and CDR2 is SYGVQD in the germline V gene (reference sequence). The CDR3 loop spans 11 amino acids.

V usage is TRBV4-1 and J usage is TRBJ2-1; 9 bases are shared with TRBD2. This CDR3 has 16 residues. The ends lost 4 bases at V and 5 bases at J; junction bases unmatched: 9. The germline V gene encodes CDR1 MGHRA and CDR2 YSYEKL. In DNA form, the CDR3 reads TGCGCCAGCAGCCGAACTGGACTAGCGAACAACAATGAGCAGTTCTTC. Translating it yields CASSRTGLANNNEQFF.

This chain links TRBV13 with TRBJ2-3, with 7 nucleotides matching TRBD1. Losses at the gene ends were 5 bases for V and 3 bases for J; bases not matched to a gene: 8. The germline V gene has CDR1 PRHDT and CDR2 FYEKMQ (reference sequence). The length of the CDR3 is 15 residues. The CDR3: CASSHRGGVTDTQYF. In DNA form, the CDR3 reads TGTGCCAGCAGCCATAGAGGGGGCGTAACAGATACGCAGTATTTT.

The V call is TRBV23-1, the J call TRBJ2-2; D gene unclear. TRBV23-1 is identified as an open reading frame with a role that is uncertain. The CDR3 has 14 amino acids. V was clipped by 0 bases and J by 3 bases, with 5 bases between them. CDR3 coding DNA: TGCGCCAGCAGTCAATCGTCGTACACCGGGGAGCTGTTTTTT. Translation: CASSQSSYTGELFF.

The chain recombines TRBV7-9 with TRBJ1-5; 10 bases fit TRBD1. Germline V gene data show CDR1 as SEHNR and CDR2 as FQNEAQ (reference sequence). CDR3 size: 14 residues. The trim removed 5 bases at V and 6 bases at J, leaving 4 bases unmatched. CDR3 amino acids: CASSLDRGSQPQHF. CDR3 DNA sequence: TGTGCCAGCAGCCTGGACAGGGGGAGTCAGCCCCAGCATTTT.

V usage is TRBV15 and J usage is TRBJ2-2; D might be TRBD2 (7 bases). From germline, CDR1 is LNHNV and CDR2 YYDKDF (reference sequence). Trimming removed 0 bases from V and 0 bases from J, with 11 bases in between. This CDR3 contains 17 residues. The CDR3: CATSRERGGPNTGELFF. The DNA of the CDR3 is TGTGCCACCAGCAGAGAGAGGGGGGGGCCGAACACCGGGGAGCTGTTTTTT.

The chain employs TRBV19 and TRBJ1-5; D is perhaps TRBD1 (6 bases). The ends were cut back, 5 bases at V and 9 bases at J, with 14 bases in the middle. Germline CDR1 reads LNHDA; CDR2 reads SQIVND (reference sequence). The CDR3 sequence is 13 residues long. The CDR3 DNA reads as TGTGCCAGTAGTCCAAGGACAGACCCGCCCCAGCATTTT. As protein: CASSPRTDPPQHF.

V is TRBV2 and J is TRBJ2-1; 7 bases match TRBD1. The germline V gene has CDR1 SNHLY and CDR2 FYNNEI. J gave up 5 bases and V 3 bases, and 4 bases lay outside the gene matches. This CDR3 comprises 14 residues. CDR3 nucleotide sequence: TGTGCCAGCAGTGATCGGACAGGAGACAATGAGCAGTTCTTC. It codes for CASSDRTGDNEQFF.

The chain carries TRBV28 and TRBJ1-1, with D possibly matching TRBD1 (5 bases). The germline V and J ends were trimmed by 5 bases and 9 bases, with 22 bases remaining between them. This CDR3 contains 15 residues. Germline V gene lookup returns CDR1 MDHEN and CDR2 SYDVKM. The CDR3 nucleotides are TGTGCCAGCAGTCGCGGGGAAACATGGGGGGTAAAAGCTTTCTTT. This codes for CASSRGETWGVKAFF. The full variable domain, in which reference TRBV28 and TRBJ1-1 provide the parts outside the CDR3, is DVKVTQSSRYLVKRTGEKVFLECVQDMDHENMFWYRQDPGLGLRLIYFSYDVKMKEKGDIPEGYSVSREKKERFSLILESASTNQTSMYLCASSRGETWGVKAFFGQGTRLTVV.

The chain links TRBV27 to TRBJ2-2; 7 bases align to TRBD2. Germline V lookup: CDR1 MNHEY, CDR2 SMNVEV (reference sequence). This CDR3 spans 15 amino acids. Losses at the gene ends were 3 bases for V and 4 bases for J; bases not matched to a gene: 5. The DNA for the CDR3 is TGTGCCAGCAGTTTCACTAGCGAGGGCACCGGGGAGCTGTTTTTT. Encoded protein: CASSFTSEGTGELFF.